Listed below are T cell receptor beta chains from one sample, sequenced in a study of blood T cell repertoires in COVID-19. TCRdb keeps only in-frame clones here, not all; method: immunoSEQ multiplex PCR. The repertoire holds some 120,000 clones, with roughly 82% as singletons. Material for sequencing was peripheral blood. These receptor sequences come from a human donor in a cohort sampled during active COVID-19. The CDR3 runs from the conserved cysteine through the conserved F or W. Fields, in order: V gene, clone size, D gene, J gene, CDR3 protein, CDR3 DNA. The D gene is left open where the match is weak. Clone sizes are given selectively: once, few, many, or a class where the clone is expanded.

v_gene: TRBV11-2; abundance: few; d_gene: TRBD2; j_gene: TRBJ2-1; CDR3aa: CASSLILAGGLYEQFF; CDR3nt: TGTGCCAGCAGCTTAATCCTAGCGGGGGGGCTTTATGAGCAGTTCTTC
v_gene: TRBV7-2; abundance: once; d_gene: TRBD1; j_gene: TRBJ1-6; CDR3aa: CASSGAGGSSPLHF; CDR3nt: TGTGCCAGCAGCGGAGCAGGGGGCAGTTCACCCCTCCACTTT
v_gene: TRBV3-1/TRBV3-2; abundance: .; d_gene: TRBD1; j_gene: TRBJ2-3; CDR3aa: CASSQVEQGGTDTQYF; CDR3nt: TGTGCCAGCAGCCAAGTGGAACAGGGGGGCACAGATACGCAGTATTTT
v_gene: TRBV6-5; abundance: once; d_gene: TRBD1; j_gene: TRBJ1-6; CDR3aa: CASRRGQGDSPLHF; CDR3nt: TGTGCCAGCAGAAGAGGACAGGGGGATTCACCCCTCCACTTT
v_gene: TRBV4-3; abundance: .; d_gene: TRBD1; j_gene: TRBJ1-5; CDR3aa: CASSQEAGGSNQPQHF; CDR3nt: TGCGCCAGCAGCCAAGAGGCAGGGGGAAGCAATCAGCCCCAGCATTTT
v_gene: TRBV3-1/TRBV3-2; abundance: .; d_gene: .; j_gene: TRBJ1-1; CDR3aa: CASSQPGHLTEAFF; CDR3nt: TGTGCCAGCAGCCAACCGGGACACCTCACTGAAGCTTTCTTT
v_gene: TRBV2; abundance: .; d_gene: TRBD1; j_gene: TRBJ2-5; CDR3aa: CASRGTGRETQYF; CDR3nt: TGTGCCAGCAGAGGGACAGGGCGAGAGACCCAGTACTTC
v_gene: TRBV4-1; abundance: .; d_gene: TRBD2; j_gene: TRBJ2-3; CDR3aa: CASSLSGGVTDTQYF; CDR3nt: TGCGCCAGCAGCCTGAGCGGGGGGGTCACAGATACGCAGTATTTT
v_gene: TRBV7-2; abundance: few; d_gene: .; j_gene: TRBJ1-3; CDR3aa: CASSFHRGERNTIYF; CDR3nt: TGTGCCAGCAGCTTTCACCGGGGAGAGAGAAACACCATATATTTT
v_gene: TRBV18; abundance: .; d_gene: TRBD1; j_gene: TRBJ2-3; CDR3aa: CASSLTGDRTDTQYF; CDR3nt: TGTGCCAGCTCGCTGACAGGGGACCGCACAGATACGCAGTATTTT
v_gene: TRBV2; abundance: .; d_gene: .; j_gene: TRBJ2-7; CDR3aa: CASSEPRVGQYF; CDR3nt: TGTGCCAGCAGTGAACCGCGGGTCGGGCAGTACTTC
v_gene: TRBV3-1/TRBV3-2; abundance: once; d_gene: .; j_gene: TRBJ1-3; CDR3aa: CASSQVIRPSGNTIYF; CDR3nt: TGTGCCAGCAGCCAAGTTATCAGGCCCTCTGGAAACACCATATATTTT